These 3 T cell receptor beta chains originate from one sample sequenced in a study of regulatory and conventional T cells in RAG deficiency. Sequencing used immunoSEQ multiplex PCR; TCRdb keeps in-frame clones, though not all of them. The sample yields over 10,000 clones, approximately 93% seen once. The sorted regulatory T cells were CD4+, CD25-high and CD127-low, with genomic DNA sequenced. These sequences were also reported in another study, on regulatory T cells. That report adds: Primers: 52 TRBV forward and 13 TRBJ reverse.

Sequencing input: CD127- CD25+ CD4+ Tregs sorted from blood. The receptor source for this set is a human donor in good health.

The V gene is TRBV6-1, the J gene TRBJ2-5, with D maybe TRBD2 (5 bases). The CDR3 extends over 14 amino acids. Between the trimmed V and J ends, which lost 6 bases and 4 bases, there was a span of 15 bases. Germline V lookup: CDR1 MNHNS, CDR2 SASEGT. For the CDR3, the DNA is TGTGCCAGCAGGATGAACGTTGGGAGAGAGACCCAGTACTTC. This sequence encodes CASRMNVGRETQYF.

The chain uses TRBV30 and TRBJ1-1, with D perhaps matching TRBD1 (6 bases). Germline lookup yields CDR1 GTSNPN and CDR2 SVGIG (reference sequence). Deletions cut 4 bases from V and 4 bases from J, with 16 bases between. This CDR3 has 14 residues. The CDR3 loop reads CAWTPGGPGTEAFF. CDR3 nucleotide sequence: TGTGCCTGGACCCCCGGGGGGCCGGGCACTGAAGCTTTCTTT.

The CDR3, as DNA: TGTGCCAGCAGCTTAGATAGGGGGCGGGTGTACACTGAAGCTTTCTTT. This codes for CASSLDRGRVYTEAFF. The chain recombines TRBV7-9 with TRBJ1-1, with 7 positions matching TRBD1. This CDR3 is built from 16 residues. Germline lookup yields CDR1 SEHNR and CDR2 FQNEAQ (reference sequence). After removal of 1 base from V and 3 bases from J, the junction contained 8 bases not matched to a gene.